This T cell receptor beta chain was recorded in a study of breast tumors, draining lymph nodes, adjacent tissues (dated by TCRdb to about 2016). Study-wide context: The study compared TCR beta repertoires across tumor, adjacent nontumor tissue and axillary lymph nodes from breast cancer patients. In human breast cancer, the study set out to evaluate how tumor, surrounding tissue and draining lymph node repertoires relate to one another and whether T cells may move between these sites. Beyond this particular receptor, the publication reports: Tumor T-cell repertoires showed less diversity than lymph node repertoires and more diversity than nontumor tissue repertoires, and tumor T-cell repertoires showed preferential V and J gene usage. Rather than being directly demonstrated, the conclusion that tumor T cells originate in lymph nodes was presented as consistent with a hypothesis. The similarity between tumor and nontumor tissue repertoires was significantly greater in luminal-like breast cancer than in basal-like breast cancer. The data were judged consistent with most tumor T cells deriving from the lymph node and then expanding within tumor tissue.

Instrument used: Illumina HiSeq 2000. Multiplex PCR amplification was used to build the TCR beta chain libraries. High-throughput sequencing was used to analyze the amplified TCR beta chain products. TCRdb reran the public reads through fastp at Q25 and MiXCR, keeping productive beta chains. All rows with the same CDR3 protein become a single entry with the most common DNA and genes. The sample has about 270,000 distinct CDR3 sequences on record, over 30% of them singletons. Of the sample, 1.1% is held by the ten largest clones. Lymph node samples came from the axillary draining lymph nodes of breast cancer patients. As concerns this clonotype: Its antigen is currently not known. No base quality values were provided; no much bigger clone lies one nucleotide off.

Sequencing input: axillary lymph node tissue. The receptor comes from a female donor with breast cancer. Some clones in this sample may be carry-over from other donors' samples.

The DNA sequence reads TGTGCCAGCAGCTTAGAAATAGCGGGACGGAGCTCCTACAATGAGCAGTTCTTC. Translation gives CASSLEIAGRSSYNEQFF. The V and J genes are TRBV11-3 and TRBJ2-1, with 8 middle bases fitting TRBD2. There are 18 amino acids in the CDR3, from cysteine to phenylalanine inclusive. The DNA shown is the 54-base CDR3, in frame from base 1. The germline V gene provides CDR1 SGHNT and CDR2 YENEEA. The junction shows trimming of 0 bases on V and 0 bases on J, and the gene matches do not reach 7 bases of it.